This T cell receptor beta chain was captured by sequencing in a study of cytomegalovirus exposure and HLA in healthy donors (TCRdb year 2017). For the wider study: In an earlier analysis of roughly 500 of the donors, about 260 Gb of sequence data and approximately 100 million unique TCR beta sequences from approximately 180 million T cells were reported. An earlier analysis of fewer than 700 of the donors applied high-throughput TCR beta sequencing to assess whether each TCR beta V gene segment acted as functional or pseudogenic. Around 320 gigabases of sequencing data and roughly 90 million unique TCR sequences were included in an early release covering over 600 HLA-typed donors. Genome-wide SNP genotypes for about 55% of the 666 donors were used in a later genetic analysis, which treated that subset as a discovery cohort. To predict cytomegalovirus infection status, the study combined high-throughput TCR immunosequencing, statistical association of individual TCRs with disease status, and machine learning. Four or five DR-DQ haplotypes were handled as single units for association and clustering because linkage in the cohort was strong. In addition to the first cohort of approximately 650 subjects, a separate validation cohort of over 90 different subjects was used. The study profiled the T cell repertoires of hundreds of subjects by immunosequencing and related them to cytomegalovirus serostatus. Donor age, sex, ethnicity and CMV serostatus were compiled together with the repertoire data. Across approximately 400 genotyped donors of the cohort, an average of roughly 250,000 unique TCR beta nucleotide sequences per donor were sequenced, and roughly 20% of those sequences were non-productive. All discovery cohort repertoires had been generated on a single sequencing platform. The number of donors typed differed by locus, with 629-630 for A, B, C, DRB1 and DQB1, roughly 520 for DQA1, approximately 570 for DPA1, and 472 for DPB1. Both class I and class II loci were covered by HLA typing, at four-digit resolution. Rather than drawing on any new phenotypic data, the later analysis identified candidate immune exposures from TCR beta sequences and the way those sequences occurred across donors. A later analysis re-examined previously published TCR beta repertoires from about 700 donors and added high-resolution HLA genotyping to investigate patterns of TCR occurrence. The study aimed to test whether signatures of past pathogen exposure could be identified by cataloging public T cell receptors. Of the approximately 400 genotyped donors, approximately 80% fell in the genetic ancestry cluster associated with self-reported Caucasian donors. The research as a whole found: A group of highly shared sequence variants was considered likely to be a technical artifact of the sequencing pipeline. An earlier analysis of approximately 590 of the donors showed that most TCR beta V segments appeared in productive rearrangements either about 90% or about 30% of the time, which broadly matched IMGT annotations. CMV serostatus was the only immune exposure information available for the cohort. Most TCR sequences were observed very rarely across donors, whereas some public TCRs were present in many individuals. Sequencing depth was assumed to be roughly uniform across donors in the presence/absence analyses, though that assumption may not hold. The study gave a list of 150 to 200 TCR beta chains associated with cytomegalovirus. An association between a missense DCLRE1C variant and V-gene and J-gene trimming of TCR beta chains was found in a later genetic analysis and replicated in an independent cohort. In a later analysis, HLA-associated TCR beta chains were found to be more clonally expanded and to have lower generation probabilities than equally common non-associated chains. A later analysis found that most CMV-associated TCR beta chains appeared HLA-restricted, with HLA associations seemingly driven largely by CMV exposure. Cytomegalovirus status was reported to be diagnosed by the classifier with high specificity and sensitivity in both the original and validation cohorts. The authors suggested that the approach could potentially be generalized to other disease states and immunological phenotypes. In a later genetic analysis, fewer N-insertions in productive TCRs were reported among donors in an Asian-associated ancestry cluster than the roughly 640-donor mean. According to a later analysis, parvovirus B19, influenza, CMV and Epstein-Barr virus appeared linked to several top co-occurrence clusters. A further reported finding was that TCR beta sequences accurately predicted the HLA-A and HLA-B alleles for most subjects in the first cohort. Correlated functional status among segregating V segments might be attributable to linkage disequilibrium, but an unknown experimental factor could not be ruled out. When HLA alleles, especially DR and DQ, strongly co-occurred, attributing TCR associations to individual alleles was difficult. In a later analysis, 15,000 to 20,000 TCR beta sequences were associated with specific HLA alleles at a false discovery rate of 0.05. Because HLA typing was unavailable for some donors at each locus, only the typed subset was used in association tests. In vitro tests confirmed that three of the cytomegalovirus-associated TCR beta chains recognize cytomegalovirus antigens. Because the 87-base-pair reads could not distinguish some IMGT-functional V segments, including TRBV6-2 and TRBV6-3, those segments were excluded. Because counts were too low, 15 to 20 rarely observed V segments, including chromosome 9 orphons, were left out of the earlier analysis of approximately 500 of the donors. The cohort was sequenced for TCR beta chains only, and without alpha or paired-chain data the features that could be detected were limited. According to a later analysis, TCR association rates differed among HLA loci, with DRB1 alleles showing the most associated TCRs and HLA-C alleles showing the fewest.

On this clone itself: Its antigen is still unknown. Base qualities are not at hand, and no much larger clone is one base apart.

Ends trimmed: V by 4 bases, J by 8 bases; bases unmatched to a gene: 13. CDR1 and CDR2, per the germline V gene, are SGHTA and FQGTGA. The cysteine opens and the phenylalanine closes a CDR3 of 16 amino acids. The CDR3 DNA has 48 bases and is translated from base 1. The cohort comprised around 690 healthy bone marrow donors. At the time of sampling, every cohort member was nominally healthy, though immune exposures that went unrecorded were likely present. The donor tested CMV seronegative and was one of the 352 seronegative cohort members. Each donor provided a peripheral blood sample, and peripheral blood mononuclear cells were used for TCR beta sequencing. Genomic DNA extraction from the blood cell samples was performed with the Qiagen DNeasy Blood Extraction Kit. The library relied on the immunoSEQ multiplex PCR assay. For the multiplex PCR, a mixture combining 60 forward primers for TCR Vbeta segments and 13 reverse primers for TCR Jbeta segments was used. Amplification of the CDR3 region of rearranged TCR beta genes was performed with a multiplex PCR assay on genomic DNA. Amplified TCR beta libraries were sequenced as 87-base-pair reads on the Illumina HiSeq System. For the original study's pipeline: Across the 670 or so repertoires, a later analysis counted approximately 75 million unique TCR beta chains, roughly 11 million of which were shared by at least two donors. To remove PCR and sequencing errors, raw reads were error-corrected and collapsed into unique sequences using a nearest-neighbor algorithm that merged closely related sequences. CDR3 sequences were aligned to IMGT reference sequences to assign V, D and J gene segments. For a sequence to be retained, a match of at least six nucleotides was required to both a V gene segment and a J gene segment. A rearrangement counted as productive if the CDR3 had no stop codons and remained in frame with V and J, and every other rearrangement counted as non-productive. Following IMGT convention, CDR3 was defined as the stretch from the second conserved V-encoded cysteine to the conserved J-encoded phenylalanine. Sequences without an unambiguous match to a single V gene segment were excluded from the earlier analysis of several hundred of the donors. An earlier analysis of under 750 of the donors called V segments functional above 56.7% productive rearrangements and segregating when the between-donor standard deviation exceeded 5%. To diagnose cytomegalovirus status from the catalog of TCR beta chain sequences, a statistical classification framework was built. In a later analysis, V and J genes were assigned by comparing TCR nucleotide sequences against IMGT/GENE-DB human TR gene sequences. The TCRdist pipeline was used in a later analysis to assign CDR3 sequences and most-parsimonious VDJ recombination scenarios. In a later analysis, each TCR beta chain was defined by its CDR3 amino acid sequence together with its V-gene family, and reads without a unique V-gene family were excluded. To address suspected cross-contamination and a sequencing artifact, a later analysis removed roughly 580 highly shared, low-generation-probability nucleotide sequences. A later analysis calculated a clonal expansion index for each public chain from normalized within-repertoire ranks of inferred template counts. A later analysis computed generation probabilities with a VDJ recombination model fitted to out-of-frame rearrangements, and checked the results against IGoR. A later analysis scored TCR-TCR, TCR-HLA and TCR-CMV co-occurrence with hypergeometric tests, applying a repertoire-size bias correction to TCR pairs. A later analysis estimated false discovery rates by permuting HLA or CMV assignments 20 times. In a later analysis, co-occurring TCRs were grouped using DBSCAN, with TCRdist sequence similarity added in when clustering inside HLA-allele-positive subsets. Co-occurrence clustering excluded repertoires with fewer than 30,000 or more than 120,000 public chains, plus five with anomalous nucleotide sharing. Imported from immuneACCESS, the table was reduced by TCRdb to in-frame sequences with V and J called. These copies leave out some clones; in studies compared against another copy, an unresolved V gene accounts for under half, and the cause of the remainder is not known. The DNA gave D and trimming, while V, J and clone size come from that table. This sample has around 210,000 clones in its table, and 70% to 85% of those were observed once. Clones ranked in the top ten supply 1.5% to 2% of the sample.

The sequence joins TRBV7-3 to TRBJ2-2; the junction holds 7 bases that match TRBD2. What was sequenced was PBMCs. This receptor was obtained from a man aged 45-65 years in good health and CMV-seronegative. The sequence in DNA is TGTGCCAGCAGCTACCCTGATGGGAGGGCAGGTGGGGAGCTGTTTTTT. Translation gives CASSYPDGRAGGELFF.